Below, one TCR beta chain is given with its context. The antigen is undetermined. The entry originates in a study of OX40 agonist ivuxolimab in advanced cancers. General observations from the study: Some patients who did not respond also had low normalized T-cell clonal expansion. The study observed clonal expansion of CD4+ and CD8+ blood T cells by week 6 at 0.1 to 3.0 mg/kg.

Clones were read by immunoSEQ multiplex PCR, and TCRdb kept only the in-frame ones, dropping some. The sample records about 150,000 clones, approximately 94% being singletons. This sequence was found in an adult with an advanced solid tumor such as melanoma, head and neck, liver or kidney cancer. The starting material was CD4+ or CD8+ T cells sorted from blood, obtained in a trial of the OX40 agonist ivuxolimab.

The CDR3 reads CASSQLGAGFNSPLHF. The CDR3 DNA follows: TGCGCCAGCAGTCAATTGGGGGCAGGGTTTAATTCACCCCTCCACTTT. The chain has TRBV23-1 and TRBJ1-6; D perhaps matches TRBD1 (6 bases). TRBV23-1 has ORF status, its function being uncertain. Trimming left V 1 base short and J 6 bases short, with 13 bases between. This CDR3 has 16 residues.